A selection of T cell receptor beta chains follows, all from one sample in a study of vaccination effects on CD4 cells after COVID-19. The antigens of these receptors remain unknown. The method was immunoSEQ multiplex PCR; TCRdb's version includes in-frame clones alone and lacks a portion of them. The sample records under 50,000 clones, 76% being singletons. Sequences were derived from CD4+ T cells from PBMCs cultured without peptide, sampled before COVID-19 vaccination. The receptors shown here come from a human donor who had a prior SARS-CoV-2 infection. The CDR3 runs from the conserved cysteine through the conserved F or W. The D gene is left open where the match is weak. Clone size is given for some rows only: seen once, a few or many times, or a class if the clone is expanded.

D	size	V	J	DNA	CDR3
NA	NA	TRBV9	TRBJ2-3	TGTGCCAGCAGCGCCCACACAGATACGCAGTATTTT	CASSAHTDTQYF
TRBD1	NA	TRBV27	TRBJ2-5	TGTGCCAGCAGTTTAGAGTTGGGACAGGGTTTCGGCCCCCAAGAGACCCAGTACTTC	CASSLELGQGFGPQETQYF
NA	once	TRBV7-3	TRBJ1-1	TGTGCCAGCAGCCCCACGCTGAACACTGAAGCTTTCTTT	CASSPTLNTEAFF
TRBD2	NA	TRBV9	TRBJ2-5	TGTGCCAGCGGCGGACTAGCGGAAGAGACCCAGTACTTC	CASGGLAEETQYF
TRBD1	NA	TRBV9	TRBJ2-3	TGTGCCAGCAGCGTGTTGGGTCGGGGACAGACAAAGGATACGCAGTATTTT	CASSVLGRGQTKDTQYF
NA	NA	TRBV5-1	TRBJ1-1	TGCGCCAGCAGCTTCCGAACAGGGAACGGTGAAGCTTTCTTT	CASSFRTGNGEAFF
TRBD1	few	TRBV5-4	TRBJ1-2	TGTGCCAGCAGCAGTGGGGGACAGGGGCCGGTCGGCTATGGCTACACCTTC	CASSSGGQGPVGYGYTF
NA	NA	TRBV6-4	TRBJ2-2	TGTGCCAGCAACCCCCGGGGCTATAGGAACACCGGGGAGCTGTTTTTT	CASNPRGYRNTGELFF
NA	NA	TRBV6-5	TRBJ2-7	TGTGCCAGCAGTTCACCAGGGGCCTACGAGCAGTACTTC	CASSSPGAYEQYF
TRBD1	NA	TRBV6-4	TRBJ1-1	TGTGCCAGCAGAGTAACAGGGGGCGGCAACACTGAAGCTTTCTTT	CASRVTGGGNTEAFF
TRBD1	NA	TRBV7-9	TRBJ2-7	TGTGCCAGCAGCCCGCGGACAGGACATTACGAGCAGTACTTC	CASSPRTGHYEQYF
TRBD2	NA	TRBV9	TRBJ2-2	TGTGCCAGCAGCGTAGTGCCTAGCGGGGCGAACACCGGGGAGCTGTTTTTT	CASSVVPSGANTGELFF
NA	few	TRBV5-1	TRBJ2-1	TGCGCCAGCAGCTTGAGCTCCTACAATGAGCAGTTCTTC	CASSLSSYNEQFF
TRBD2	NA	TRBV18	TRBJ2-1	TGTGCCAGCTCACCACCCGGGACTAGCCTGAGTCACACTGAGCAGTTCTTC	CASSPPGTSLSHTEQFF
NA	few	TRBV19	TRBJ2-4	TGTGCCAGTAGCGGGAGTAGAGCCAAAAACATTCAGTACTTC	CASSGSRAKNIQYF
TRBD1	NA	TRBV18	TRBJ1-1	TGTGCCAGCTCACCCGACAGGGAACAAGAAGCTTTCTTT	CASSPDREQEAFF
NA	few	TRBV9	TRBJ2-7	TGTGCCAGCAGCGAGATCCCGGACGCCTACGAGCAGTACTTC	CASSEIPDAYEQYF
NA	few	TRBV4-2	TRBJ2-5	TGTGCCAGCAGCCAGGCGGGAACGGTGGAGACCCAGTACTTC	CASSQAGTVETQYF
NA	NA	TRBV7-2	TRBJ1-1	TGTGCCAGCAGCCCGCAGGGGAGGTACACTGAAGCTTTCTTT	CASSPQGRYTEAFF
TRBD1	NA	TRBV2	TRBJ2-7	TGTGCCAGGAAAAAGGGGGCCCCGGTTCTACTACCCGAGCAGTACTTC	CARKKGAPVLLPEQYF
NA	NA	TRBV6-2/TRBV6-3	TRBJ1-5	TGTGCCAGCAGTTTTGCGGGAGGGGGCAATCAGCCCCAGCATTTT	CASSFAGGGNQPQHF
NA	NA	TRBV20-1	TRBJ1-1	TGCAGTGCTAGCCCGGGAGAAGAAGCTTTCTTT	CSASPGEEAFF
NA	NA	TRBV7-9	TRBJ1-1	TGTGCCAGCAGCGGCCGAGTAAGGGTCGACACTGAAGCTTTCTTT	CASSGRVRVDTEAFF
TRBD2	few	TRBV19	TRBJ2-7	TGTGCCAGTAGTATTGGCGGGGGACCCTACGAGCAGTACTTC	CASSIGGGPYEQYF
TRBD2	NA	TRBV25-1	TRBJ2-2	TGTGCCAGCAGTGAACCGGGACTAACAAACACCGGGGAGCTGTTTTTT	CASSEPGLTNTGELFF
TRBD2	NA	TRBV5-1	TRBJ2-3	TGCGCCAGCAGTTACACCGGGACTAGCGGCACAGATACGCAGTATTTT	CASSYTGTSGTDTQYF
TRBD2	few	TRBV18	TRBJ2-1	TGTGCCAGCTCCCCGACTAGCGGGGCCCCAGATGAGCAGTTCTTC	CASSPTSGAPDEQFF
TRBD2	NA	TRBV24-1	TRBJ2-5	TGTGCCACCAGCCATGGGGGGGAGGAGACCCAGTACTTC	CATSHGGEETQYF
TRBD2	NA	TRBV27	TRBJ2-2	TGTGCCAGCAGTTTAGGGCTAGCGGTCGGGGAGCTGTTTTTT	CASSLGLAVGELFF
TRBD1	NA	TRBV7-9	TRBJ2-5	TGTGCCAGCAGCTCAACAGGGGCCTCAGAGACCCAGTACTTC	CASSSTGASETQYF
NA	NA	TRBV7-9	TRBJ2-6	TGTGCCAGCAGCTTAGCCCTTCGACTCACTGGGGCCAACGTCCTGACTTTC	CASSLALRLTGANVLTF
NA	NA	TRBV7-8	TRBJ2-7	TGTGCCAGCAGCCCCGCCTACGAGCAGTACTTC	CASSPAYEQYF
NA	NA	TRBV19	TRBJ2-1	TGTGCCAGTAGTATTCGGGACTCATACAATGAGCAGTTCTTC	CASSIRDSYNEQFF
TRBD1	NA	TRBV7-9	TRBJ1-1	TGTGCCAGCAGCTTAGGACAGGGGAGTGAAGCTTTCTTT	CASSLGQGSEAFF
NA	NA	TRBV9	TRBJ1-1	TGTGCCAGCAGCGTAGTCACGGGGAACACTGAAGCTTTCTTT	CASSVVTGNTEAFF
NA	once	TRBV21-1	TRBJ2-7	TGTGCCAGCAGCAAAGAGAGCAGGACACCACTTTACTACGAGCAGTACTTC	CASSKESRTPLYYEQYF
NA	NA	TRBV7-2	TRBJ2-1	TGTGCCAGCAGCGCTCAGGGACTGGGAGCCTACAATGAGCAGTTCTTC	CASSAQGLGAYNEQFF
NA	NA	TRBV6-2/TRBV6-3	TRBJ1-4	TGTGCCAGCAGTTACCACCAGGAAAAACTGTTTTTT	CASSYHQEKLFF
TRBD2	NA	TRBV2	TRBJ2-7	TGTGCCAGCAATGCGGGAGGATACTACGAGCAGTACTTC	CASNAGGYYEQYF
TRBD2	NA	TRBV7-3	TRBJ2-5	TGTGCCAGCAGCTCGGGACTAGCGGGAGGTGGTGAGACCCAGTACTTC	CASSSGLAGGGETQYF
NA	NA	TRBV7-2	TRBJ2-7	TGTGCCAGCAGCCCCCGAGGGGGGTTGTGGGACAGATCCTACGAGCAGTACTTC	CASSPRGGLWDRSYEQYF
TRBD1	NA	TRBV10-3	TRBJ1-4	TGTGCCATCAGTGAGGGACAGGGCTCCGATAATGAAAAACTGTTTTTT	CAISEGQGSDNEKLFF
TRBD1	NA	TRBV7-9	TRBJ2-3	TGTGCCAGCAGAGCCACCGGGACAGGGGGTACAGATACGCAGTATTTT	CASRATGTGGTDTQYF
NA	NA	TRBV7-9	TRBJ2-5	TGTGCCAGCAGCTTATTGTCTAGAGGGGATCAAGAGACCCAGTACTTC	CASSLLSRGDQETQYF
NA	NA	TRBV5-1	TRBJ1-1	TGCGCCAGCAGACGGGAGGTAGACACTGAAGCTTTCTTT	CASRREVDTEAFF
TRBD1	NA	TRBV5-1	TRBJ1-6	TGCGCCAGCAGCAGCGGGACAGTCTATAATTCACCCCTCCACTTT	CASSSGTVYNSPLHF
NA	NA	TRBV5-6	TRBJ1-1	TGTGCCAGCAGCCGAGTATTGAACACTGAAGCTTTCTTT	CASSRVLNTEAFF
TRBD2	NA	TRBV7-9	TRBJ2-3	TGTGCCAGCAGGGCTGGCGGGAGTACAGATACGCAGTATTTT	CASRAGGSTDTQYF
TRBD2	NA	TRBV3-1/TRBV3-2	TRBJ2-7	TGTGCCAGCAGCCAAGATTGGGAGGGTCACGAGCAGTACTTC	CASSQDWEGHEQYF